The 12 T cell receptor beta chains in this list originate from one sample, sequenced in a study of Ad26.COV2.S vaccination and SARS-CoV-2 variants. Stated treatment: 19 received Ad26.COV2.S at low or high dose, single or two shots; 5 received placebo; per-sample allocation not given. Samples came from day 63 after the first vaccine or placebo injection. The repertoire was sequenced with immunoSEQ multiplex PCR; TCRdb's copy has only in-frame clones and lacks some. The sample contains roughly 700,000 clones, roughly 90% of which appear only once. The specimen was peripheral blood, collected in a trial of Ad26.COV2.S vaccine versus placebo. Receptors were obtained from a person between 18 and 65 years old who received the Ad26.COV2.S COVID-19 vaccine or a placebo.

This chain connects TRBV12-5 to TRBJ2-3, with a tentative D call TRBD1 (5 bases). Trimming cost V 0 bases and J 7 bases, with 8 bases left between them. Germline assignment: CDR1 LGHNT and CDR2 FRNRAP. CDR3 length: 13 amino acids. This CDR3 is CASGLVGRNTQYF. Here the CDR3 DNA reads TGTGCTAGTGGTTTGGTGGGGCGAAATACGCAGTATTTT.

This clone appeared a few times. V gene TRBV3-1 (or the pseudogene TRBV3-2) combines with J gene TRBJ2-5; 9 bases are a match to TRBD2. There are 18 residues in the CDR3. Germline assignment: CDR1 LGHDT and CDR2 YNNKEL (reference sequence). V shed 4 bases, J shed 7 bases, and the junction held 19 bases outside the gene matches. The DNA for the CDR3 is TGTGCCAGCAGCCCAGCCGGGAGGACTAGCGCCGTGCCGGGGACCCAGTACTTC. Protein sequence: CASSPAGRTSAVPGTQYF.

This clone appeared once. The rearrangement uses TRBV18 and TRBJ2-4; the match to TRBD1 covers 10 bases. The CDR3 runs 15 residues. Germline CDR1 KGHSH, CDR2 LQKENI. The junction had 7 bases not matched to a gene; V was cut back by 6 bases and J by 5 bases. Written as DNA, the CDR3 is TGTGCCAGCTCCGCCTCCGGGACAGGGGAAAACATTCAGTACTTC. This codes for CASSASGTGENIQYF. Full variable domain (rest looked up from reference TRBV18 and TRBJ2-4): NAGVMQNPRHLVRRRGQEARLRCSPMKGHSHVYWYRQLPEEGLKFMVYLQKENIIDESGMPKERFSAEFPKEGPSILRIQQVVRGDSAAYFCASSASGTGENIQYFGAGTRLSVL.

This clone came up once. The rearrangement joins TRBV5-1 to TRBJ2-3; weak D call: TRBD1 (5 bases). The CDR3 sequence is 16 residues long. From germline, CDR1 is SGHRS and CDR2 YFSETQ. Trimming left V 0 bases short and J 1 base short, with 12 bases between. The CDR3 DNA reads TGCGCCAGCAGCTTGGATGGGCAGGGCGGCACAGATACGCAGTATTTT. This encodes CASSLDGQGGTDTQYF.

The V call is TRBV9, the J call TRBJ2-7, with D possibly called TRBD1 or TRBD2 (5 bases each). The CDR3 totals 15 residues. V was pared by 0 bases and J by 2 bases, with 12 bases between. Germline V lookup: CDR1 SGDLS, CDR2 YYNGEE. Here the CDR3 reads CASSVEGTTTYEQYF. CDR3 bases: TGTGCCAGCAGCGTAGAGGGGACCACCACCTACGAGCAGTACTTC.

The chain joins TRBV5-4 to TRBJ2-2; 13 nucleotides align to TRBD2. The CDR3 spans 16 residues. The V gene end was trimmed by 4 bases and the J gene end by 7 bases; junction bases not matched to a gene: 7. The germline V gene encodes CDR1 SGHNT and CDR2 YYREEE (reference sequence). The CDR3 loop is CASSPGLAGSSGELFF. The CDR3 DNA follows: TGTGCCAGCAGCCCGGGACTAGCGGGGTCCAGCGGGGAGCTGTTTTTT.

This chain links TRBV6-5 with TRBJ1-6, with a tentative D call TRBD1 (6 bases). Germline-derived CDR1 and CDR2 are MNHEY and SVGAGI. The CDR3 sequence is 14 residues long. Trimming removed 7 bases from V and 7 bases from J, with 14 bases in between. In DNA, the CDR3 is TGTGCCAGCACCCCCGACAGGAGGAATTCACCCCTCCACTTT. This translates into CASTPDRRNSPLHF.

This chain links TRBV2 with TRBJ2-1; no clear D. The CDR3 runs to 12 residues. Germline lookup yields CDR1 SNHLY and CDR2 FYNNEI. With 2 bases removed from V and 4 bases from J, the gap between germline ends came to 3 bases. The CDR3 sequence: CASSEQYNEQFF. The CDR3 nucleotides read TGTGCCAGCAGTGAACAGTACAATGAGCAGTTCTTC.

The chain joins TRBV12-3 or TRBV12-4 to TRBJ2-1; 7 nucleotides align to TRBD1. This CDR3 spans 13 amino acids. Losses at the gene ends were 5 bases for V and 6 bases for J; bases not matched to a gene: 4. In nucleotides, the CDR3 is TGTGCCAGCAGTAAGACAGGGCCCAATGAGCAGTTCTTC. Its protein is CASSKTGPNEQFF.

This rearrangement joins TRBV3-1 (or the pseudogene TRBV3-2) to TRBJ2-2; no clear D gene. The V gene's germline CDR1 is LGHDT and CDR2 YNNKEL (reference sequence). Trimming removed 4 bases at V and 8 bases at J, with 8 bases between. This CDR3 is 12 amino acids long. CDR3 sequence: CASSRSGGELFF. CDR3 nucleotide sequence: TGTGCCAGCAGCCGAAGTGGGGGGGAGCTGTTTTTT.

The J gene is TRBJ2-3, the V gene TRBV19; D assignment may be TRBD1 or TRBD2 (6 bases each). CDR3 size: 15 residues. The V end lost 5 bases, the J end lost 0 bases, and 12 bases lay between the germline ends. Germline V gene data show CDR1 as LNHDA and CDR2 as SQIVND (reference sequence). The CDR3 DNA reads TGTGCCAGTAGTCGAACAGGGACTAGCACAGATACGCAGTATTTT. Encoded protein: CASSRTGTSTDTQYF.

The gene calls are TRBV9 and TRBJ2-7; 9 positions agree with TRBD1. V dropped 4 bases and J dropped 3; count of bases not matched to a gene: 8. This CDR3 spans 15 amino acids. Germline assignment: CDR1 SGDLS and CDR2 YYNGEE. CDR3 nucleotide sequence: TGTGCCAGCAGCCCAGGGACAGGGAATCGCTACGAGCAGTACTTC. Residues: CASSPGTGNRYEQYF.